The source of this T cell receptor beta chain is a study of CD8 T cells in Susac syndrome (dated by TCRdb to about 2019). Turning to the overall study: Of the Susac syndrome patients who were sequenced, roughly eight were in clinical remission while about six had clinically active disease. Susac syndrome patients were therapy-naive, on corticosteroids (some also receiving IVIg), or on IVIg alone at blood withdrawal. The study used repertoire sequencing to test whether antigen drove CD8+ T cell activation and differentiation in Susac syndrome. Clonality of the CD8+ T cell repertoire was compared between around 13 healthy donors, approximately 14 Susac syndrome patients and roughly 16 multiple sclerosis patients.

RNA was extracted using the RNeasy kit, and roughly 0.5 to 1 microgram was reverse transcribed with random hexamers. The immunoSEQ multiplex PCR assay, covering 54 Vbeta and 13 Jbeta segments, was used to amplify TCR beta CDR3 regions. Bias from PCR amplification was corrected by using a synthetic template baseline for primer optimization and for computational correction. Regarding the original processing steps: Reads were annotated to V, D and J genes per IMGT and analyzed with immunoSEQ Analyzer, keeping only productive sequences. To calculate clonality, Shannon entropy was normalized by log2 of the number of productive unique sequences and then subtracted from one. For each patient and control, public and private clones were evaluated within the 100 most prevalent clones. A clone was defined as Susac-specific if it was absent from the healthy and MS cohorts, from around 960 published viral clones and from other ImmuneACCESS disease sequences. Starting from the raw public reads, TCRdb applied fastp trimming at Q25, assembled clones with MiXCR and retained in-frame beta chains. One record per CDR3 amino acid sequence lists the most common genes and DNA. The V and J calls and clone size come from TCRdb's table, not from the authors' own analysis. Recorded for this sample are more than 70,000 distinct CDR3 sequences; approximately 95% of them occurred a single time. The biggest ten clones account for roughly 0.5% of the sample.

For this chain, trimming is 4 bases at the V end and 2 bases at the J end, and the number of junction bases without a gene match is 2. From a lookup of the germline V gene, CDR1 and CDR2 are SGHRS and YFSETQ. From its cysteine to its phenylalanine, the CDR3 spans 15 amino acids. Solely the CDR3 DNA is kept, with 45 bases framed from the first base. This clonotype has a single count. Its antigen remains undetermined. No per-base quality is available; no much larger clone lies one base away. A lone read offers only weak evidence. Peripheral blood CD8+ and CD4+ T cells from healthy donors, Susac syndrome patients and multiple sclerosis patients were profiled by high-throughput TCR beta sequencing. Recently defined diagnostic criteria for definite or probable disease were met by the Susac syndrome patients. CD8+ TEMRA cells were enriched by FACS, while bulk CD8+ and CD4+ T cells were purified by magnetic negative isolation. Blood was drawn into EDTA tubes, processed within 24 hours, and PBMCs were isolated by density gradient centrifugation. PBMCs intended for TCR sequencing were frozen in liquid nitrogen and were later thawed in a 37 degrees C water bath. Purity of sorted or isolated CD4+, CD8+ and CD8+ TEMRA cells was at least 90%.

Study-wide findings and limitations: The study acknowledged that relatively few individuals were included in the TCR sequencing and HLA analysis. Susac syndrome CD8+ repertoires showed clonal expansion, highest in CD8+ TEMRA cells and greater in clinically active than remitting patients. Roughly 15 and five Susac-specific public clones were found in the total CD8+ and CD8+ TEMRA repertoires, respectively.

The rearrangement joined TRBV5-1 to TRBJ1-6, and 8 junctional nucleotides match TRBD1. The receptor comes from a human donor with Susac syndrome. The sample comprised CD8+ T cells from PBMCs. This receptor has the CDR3 CASSQTGAYNSPLHF. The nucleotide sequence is TGCGCCAGCAGCCAGACAGGGGCCTATAATTCACCCCTCCACTTT.